This T cell receptor (beta chain) emerged from a study of CD8 T cells in Susac syndrome. Study-wide context: Intravenous immunoglobulin alone or corticosteroids were being given to patients with Susac syndrome at blood draw, unless they were therapy-naive.

The CDR3 sequence is 13 residues long. Germline loops: CDR1 SQVTM, CDR2 ANQGSEA. Trimming pared 4 bases from V and 3 bases from J, leaving 12 bases between. Concerning this clonotype: The antigen is unknown.

General study points: By the study's own acknowledgment, its TCR sequencing and HLA analysis included relatively few individuals.

TCR beta from blood CD8+ and CD4+ T cells was sequenced. Reverse transcription of about 0.45 to 1 ug RNA was performed with random hexamers. TCR beta CDR3 was amplified by immunoSEQ covering 54 Vbeta and 13 Jbeta. One entry per CDR3 protein, called by TCRdb with MiXCR from the immunoSEQ multiplex PCR reads. The sample yields roughly 250,000 distinct CDR3 sequences, 96% seen once. The J gene is TRBJ1-1, the V gene TRBV29-1; the D is unclear. Sequencing input: CD4+ T cells from PBMCs. The clonotype originates from a human donor with Susac syndrome. CDR3 sequence (DNA): TGCAGCGTTGTCCGACCGTTCCACACTGAAGCTTTCTTT. Its translation: CSVVRPFHTEAFF.